This T cell receptor (beta chain) was documented in a study of T cells after yellow fever vaccination. Findings of the study overall: Reappearing after the booster were most of the clones from primary vaccination (roughly 96% CD4, 70% to 90% CD8).

V lost 3 bases, J lost 5 bases, and 16 bases lay in between. The CDR3 contains 15 residues. Germline V gene sequence: CDR1 WNHNN, CDR2 SYGVQD (reference sequence). As for this clonotype: Its antigen is still unknown.

By 5'RACE template switching, TCR cDNA was produced, with a universal primer site and UMIs added in the process. TCRdb ran MiXCR on the 5' RACE reads and lists one entry per CDR3 protein. The table includes 450,000 to 550,000 distinct CDR3 sequences, under 25% detected once. This material consisted of PBMCs, taken 15 days after the yellow fever booster vaccination. This TCR derives from a man aged 30 to 45 who received the YFV17D yellow fever vaccine. This chain links TRBV10-1 with TRBJ2-5, with D perhaps TRBD1 or TRBD2 (5 bases each). CDR3 DNA sequence: TGCGCCAGCAGTGATGGGGCTAGCTGGGACGAGACCCAGTACTTC. Amino acids: CASSDGASWDETQYF.